This T cell receptor (beta chain) appears in the sequencing data of a study of multiple sclerosis patients with progressive multifocal leukoencephalopathy. Findings and caveats of the study: Whether JC virus or general immunocompromise explains the findings remained unclear. In most PML patients, TRB repertoires appeared less diverse by entropy.

This was a survey-level run. TCRdb's table, derived via immunoSEQ multiplex PCR, lists solely in-frame clones and lacks some. The table records tens of thousands of clones, 75% to 90% of them present only once. The length of the CDR3 is 15 residues. V was trimmed by 0 bases and J by 3 bases, leaving 9 bases between them. Germline V CDR1 and CDR2: MNHEY, SVGAGI. To note about this clone: As yet, its antigen is unknown.

Time point: before natalizumab initiation. The sequence was obtained from a human donor with multiple sclerosis. The chain has TRBV6-5 and TRBJ1-5; tentatively, D is TRBD1 (6 bases). Material: PBMCs. The CDR3 protein is CASSYSGATNQPQHF. DNA for the CDR3: TGTGCCAGCAGTTACTCGGGGGCTACCAATCAGCCCCAGCATTTT.